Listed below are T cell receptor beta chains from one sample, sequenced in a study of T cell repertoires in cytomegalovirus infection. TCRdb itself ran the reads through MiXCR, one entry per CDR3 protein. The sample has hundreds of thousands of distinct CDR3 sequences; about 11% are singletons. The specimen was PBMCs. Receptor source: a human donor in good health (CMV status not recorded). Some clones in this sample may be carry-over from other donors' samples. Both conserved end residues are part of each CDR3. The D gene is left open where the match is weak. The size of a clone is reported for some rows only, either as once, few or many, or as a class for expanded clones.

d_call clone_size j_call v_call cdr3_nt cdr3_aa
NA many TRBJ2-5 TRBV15 TGTGCCACCAGCACGGACCTTCGGGAGACCCAGTACTTC CATSTDLRETQYF
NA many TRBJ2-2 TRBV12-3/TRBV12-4 TGTGCCAGCAGCACGTATACCGGGGAGCTGTTTTTT CASSTYTGELFF
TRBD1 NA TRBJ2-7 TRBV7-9 TGTGCCAGCAGCTTGGGGACAGGTTACTACGAGCAGTACTTC CASSLGTGYYEQYF
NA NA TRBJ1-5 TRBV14 TGTGCCAGCAGGCCGACAGCCTACTTTAATCAGCCCCAGCATTTT CASRPTAYFNQPQHF
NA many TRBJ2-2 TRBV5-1 TGCGCCAGCAGCTTGGTTGGGGTCAACGCCGGGGAGCTGTTTTTT CASSLVGVNAGELFF
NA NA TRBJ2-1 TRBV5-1 TGCGCCAGCAGCTTGAAAGAGAGCTCCTACAATGAGCAGTTCTTC CASSLKESSYNEQFF
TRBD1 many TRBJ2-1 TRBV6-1 TGTGCCAGCAGTGTGGGGGACAGGGGTGTAGATGAGCAGTTCTTC CASSVGDRGVDEQFF
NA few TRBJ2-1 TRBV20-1 TGCAGTGCTAGGAAGGCAGGGACCCACAATGAGCAGTTCTTC CSARKAGTHNEQFF
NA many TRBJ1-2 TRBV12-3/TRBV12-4 TGTGCCAGCAGTTTCCCTAATAACTATGGCTACACCTTC CASSFPNNYGYTF
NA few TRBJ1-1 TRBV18 TGTGCCAGCTCACCACCGAGCAGGCCGAACACTGAAGCTTTCTTT CASSPPSRPNTEAFF
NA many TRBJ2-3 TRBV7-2 TGTGCCAGCACCACAGGCGGGGGCAGCACAGATACGCAGTATTTT CASTTGGGSTDTQYF
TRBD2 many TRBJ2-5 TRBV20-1 TGCAGTGCTAGAATCGACTCGGGGGGGTCAGCAGAGACCCAGTACTTC CSARIDSGGSAETQYF
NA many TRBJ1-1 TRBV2 TGTGCCAGCAGTGAGGCTAAGTCAGCTTTCTTT CASSEAKSAFF
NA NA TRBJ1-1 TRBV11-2 TGTGCCAGCAGCTTACAGGGCCCAGAAGCTTTCTTT CASSLQGPEAFF
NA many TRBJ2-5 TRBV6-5 TGTGCCAGCAGTTACAAGGGGGGCAATAGAGAGACCCAGTACTTC CASSYKGGNRETQYF
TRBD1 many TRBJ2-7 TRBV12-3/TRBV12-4 TGTGCCAGCAGTTTGACCCGGGACAGGGGACATAGCTCCTACGAGCAGTACTTC CASSLTRDRGHSSYEQYF
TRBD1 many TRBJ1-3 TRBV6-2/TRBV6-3 TGTGCCAGCAGGAGAACAGGGGAAGGTGGAAACACCATATATTTT CASRRTGEGGNTIYF
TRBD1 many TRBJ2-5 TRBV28 TGTGCCAGCAGTTTATCGGAAGGATTCCGGGACAGCGTATCTGAGACCCAGTACTTC CASSLSEGFRDSVSETQYF
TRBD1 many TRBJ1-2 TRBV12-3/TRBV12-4 TGTGCCAGCAGCCCCCCGGGACAGATTTATGGCTACACCTTC CASSPPGQIYGYTF
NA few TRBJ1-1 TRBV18 TGTGCCAGCTCACCACCCACCGGGGCGAACACTGAAGCTTTCTTT CASSPPTGANTEAFF
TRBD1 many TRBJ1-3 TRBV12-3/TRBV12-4 TGTGCCAGCAGCCGGACAGGGGGAGGGTCTGGAAACACCATATATTTT CASSRTGGGSGNTIYF
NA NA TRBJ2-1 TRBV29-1 TGCAGCGTTGAGGTGAGCCGACAAGAGCAGTTCTTC CSVEVSRQEQFF
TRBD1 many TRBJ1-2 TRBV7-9 TGTGCCAGCAGCTCCGGACAGGGCGGGACGTCCGGCTACACCTTC CASSSGQGGTSGYTF
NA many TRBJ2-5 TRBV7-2 TGTGCCAGCAGCTGGGTCTCGGAGACCCAGTACTTC CASSWVSETQYF
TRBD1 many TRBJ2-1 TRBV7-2 TGTGCCAGCAGCTGGGGGACAGGGACTGCTAGCGATGAGCAGTTCTTC CASSWGTGTASDEQFF
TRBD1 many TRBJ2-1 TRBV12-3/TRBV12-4 TGTGCCAGCAGTAGAGGACAGGGGTACAATGAGCAGTTCTTC CASSRGQGYNEQFF